This T cell receptor (beta chain) comes out of a study of blood T cell repertoires in COVID-19. The ends lost 6 bases at V and 5 bases at J; junction bases unmatched: 5. The germline V gene has CDR1 SGHTA and CDR2 FQGNSA. The CDR3 contains 14 residues. Libraries were prepared by immunoSEQ multiplex PCR; TCRdb keeps only in-frame clonotypes and omits some of them. The data hold some 270,000 clones, with more than 70% observed a single time. V usage is TRBV7-2 and J usage is TRBJ1-3; the match to TRBD1 covers 9 bases. The clonotype originates from a woman of 80 years or more with COVID-19, enrolled during active disease. Sequences were obtained from peripheral blood. CDR3 sequence (DNA): TGTGCCAGCAGTGGGGACAGGGAACGAAACACCATATATTTT. Translating it yields CASSGDRERNTIYF.